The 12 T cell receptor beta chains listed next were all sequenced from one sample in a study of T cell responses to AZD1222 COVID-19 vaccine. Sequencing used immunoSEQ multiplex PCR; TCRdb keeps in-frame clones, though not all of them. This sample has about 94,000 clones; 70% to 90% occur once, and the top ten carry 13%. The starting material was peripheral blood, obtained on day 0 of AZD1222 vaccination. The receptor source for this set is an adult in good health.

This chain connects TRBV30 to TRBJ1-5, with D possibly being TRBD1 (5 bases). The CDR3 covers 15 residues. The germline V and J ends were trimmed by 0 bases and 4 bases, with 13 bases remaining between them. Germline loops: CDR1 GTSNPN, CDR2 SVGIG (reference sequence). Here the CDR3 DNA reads TGTGCCTGGAGTGTACGGGGCAGGGTGAATCAGCCCCAGCATTTT. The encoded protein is CAWSVRGRVNQPQHF.

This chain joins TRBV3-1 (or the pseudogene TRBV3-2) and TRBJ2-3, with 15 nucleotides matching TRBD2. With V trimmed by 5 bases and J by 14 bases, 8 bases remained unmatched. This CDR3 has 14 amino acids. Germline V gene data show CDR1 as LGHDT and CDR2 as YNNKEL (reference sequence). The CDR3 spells CASSFRTSGGALYF. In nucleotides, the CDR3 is TGTGCCAGCAGCTTCCGGACTAGCGGGGGGGCTTTGTATTTT.

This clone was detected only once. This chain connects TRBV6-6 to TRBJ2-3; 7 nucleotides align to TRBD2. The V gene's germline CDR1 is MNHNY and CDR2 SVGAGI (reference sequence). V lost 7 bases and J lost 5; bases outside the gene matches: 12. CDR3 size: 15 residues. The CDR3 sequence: CASIKRGVEVDTQYF. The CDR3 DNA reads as TGTGCCAGCATAAAACGGGGGGTAGAGGTAGATACGCAGTATTTT.

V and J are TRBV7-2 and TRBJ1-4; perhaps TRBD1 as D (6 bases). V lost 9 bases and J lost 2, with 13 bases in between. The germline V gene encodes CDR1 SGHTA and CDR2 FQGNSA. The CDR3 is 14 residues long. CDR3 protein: CASKPQGTNEKLFF. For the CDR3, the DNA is TGTGCCAGTAAACCGCAGGGGACTAATGAAAAACTGTTTTTT.

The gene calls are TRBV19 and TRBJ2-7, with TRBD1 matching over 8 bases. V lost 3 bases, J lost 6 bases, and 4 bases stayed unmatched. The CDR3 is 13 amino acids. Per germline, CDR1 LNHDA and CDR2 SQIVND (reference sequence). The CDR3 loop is CASSMGQEAEQYF. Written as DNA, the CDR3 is TGTGCCAGTAGTATGGGACAGGAAGCCGAGCAGTACTTC.

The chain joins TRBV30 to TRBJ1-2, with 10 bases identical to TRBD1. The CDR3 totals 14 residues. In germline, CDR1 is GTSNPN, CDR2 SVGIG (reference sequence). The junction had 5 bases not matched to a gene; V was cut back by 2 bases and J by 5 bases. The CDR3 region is CAWSSDRGYYGYTF. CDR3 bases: TGTGCCTGGAGTTCGGACAGGGGGTATTATGGCTACACCTTC.

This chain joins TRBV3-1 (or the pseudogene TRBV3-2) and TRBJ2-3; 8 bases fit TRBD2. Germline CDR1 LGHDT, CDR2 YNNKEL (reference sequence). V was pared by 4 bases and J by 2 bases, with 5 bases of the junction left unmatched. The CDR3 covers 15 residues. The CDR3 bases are TGTGCCAGCAGCCCCTTACTAGCGGCCACAGATACGCAGTATTTT. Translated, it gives CASSPLLAATDTQYF.

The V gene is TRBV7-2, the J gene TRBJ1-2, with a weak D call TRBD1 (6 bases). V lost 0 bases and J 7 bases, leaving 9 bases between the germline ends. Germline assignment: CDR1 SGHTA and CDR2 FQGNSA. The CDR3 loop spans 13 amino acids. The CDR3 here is CASSLAGGLGYTF. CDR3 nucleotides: TGTGCCAGCAGCTTAGCGGGGGGGCTTGGCTACACCTTC.

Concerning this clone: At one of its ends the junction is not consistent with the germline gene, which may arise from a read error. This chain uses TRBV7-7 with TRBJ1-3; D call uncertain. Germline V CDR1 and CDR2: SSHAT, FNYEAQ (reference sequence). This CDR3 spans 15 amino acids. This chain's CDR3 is CASSPLEARGNTIYF. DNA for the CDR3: TGTGCTAGCAGCCCCTTGGAGGCCCGAGGAAACACCATATATTTT.

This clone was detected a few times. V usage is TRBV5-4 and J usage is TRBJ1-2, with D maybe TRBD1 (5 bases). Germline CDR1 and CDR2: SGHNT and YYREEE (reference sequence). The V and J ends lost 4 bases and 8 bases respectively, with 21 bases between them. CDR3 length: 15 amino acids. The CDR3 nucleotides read TGTGCCAGCAGCCCTGGGAGTCGGGGGGAGGGCGGCTACACCTTC. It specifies CASSPGSRGEGGYTF.

As DNA, the CDR3 is TGCAGCGTTGCACACGACTATGGCTACACCTTC. Translated: CSVAHDYGYTF. V and J are TRBV29-1 and TRBJ1-2; D gene uncertain. This CDR3 comprises 11 residues. The germline gives CDR1 SQVTM, CDR2 ANQGSEA. V was shortened by 4 bases and J by 3 bases, with 6 bases between the two germline ends. Based on the CDR3 plus reference TRBV29-1 and TRBJ1-2, the full variable domain is SAVISQKPSRDICQRGTSLTIQCQVDSQVTMMFWYRQQPGQSLTLIATANQGSEATYESGFVIDKFPISRPNLTFSTLTVSNMSPEDSSIYLCSVAHDYGYTFGSGTRLTVV.

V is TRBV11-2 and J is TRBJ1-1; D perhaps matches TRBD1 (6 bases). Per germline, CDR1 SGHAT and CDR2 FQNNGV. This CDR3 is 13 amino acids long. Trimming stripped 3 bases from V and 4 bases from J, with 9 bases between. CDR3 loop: CASSFTGTTEAFF. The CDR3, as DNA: TGTGCCAGCAGCTTCACAGGGACCACTGAAGCTTTCTTT. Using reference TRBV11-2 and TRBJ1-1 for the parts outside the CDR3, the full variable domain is EAGVAQSPRYKIIEKRQSVAFWCNPISGHATLYWYQQILGQGPKLLIQFQNNGVVDDSQLPKDRFSAERLKGVDSTLKIQPAKLEDSAVYLCASSFTGTTEAFFGQGTRLTVV.